This T cell receptor (beta chain) is from a study of radiation and T cells in renal cell carcinoma. Study overall: Nephrectomy followed 15 Gy stereotactic body radiation by 4 weeks.

Described time point: baseline pretreatment blood. Indicated treatment: 15 Gy SBRT to primary tumor, nephrectomy 4 weeks later. Clear cell pathology was present in this patient's renal cell carcinoma. This clone was detected a few times. Its matching antigen is unknown. Germline lookup yields CDR1 KGHSH and CDR2 LQKENI. Trimming cost V 3 bases and J 5 bases, with 2 bases left between them. This CDR3 has 12 amino acids. Findings and limits, study-wide: In blood, top tumor clones expanded by 2 weeks, shrinking by 4. Without pretreatment biopsies, baseline tumor clonotype presence was undetermined.

The data were produced by immunoSEQ multiplex PCR, yet TCRdb's version contains in-frame clones alone and is incomplete. The repertoire holds about 160,000 clones, with about 87% as singletons. V is TRBV18 and J is TRBJ1-6, with D unresolved. This sample comprised blood, obtained from a patient whose treatment included radiotherapy and nephrectomy. This clonotype was obtained from a woman between 65 and 79 years old with renal cell carcinoma. The CDR3 DNA reads TGTGCCAGCTCACCCAATAATTCACCCCTCCACTTT. Translation: CASSPNNSPLHF.